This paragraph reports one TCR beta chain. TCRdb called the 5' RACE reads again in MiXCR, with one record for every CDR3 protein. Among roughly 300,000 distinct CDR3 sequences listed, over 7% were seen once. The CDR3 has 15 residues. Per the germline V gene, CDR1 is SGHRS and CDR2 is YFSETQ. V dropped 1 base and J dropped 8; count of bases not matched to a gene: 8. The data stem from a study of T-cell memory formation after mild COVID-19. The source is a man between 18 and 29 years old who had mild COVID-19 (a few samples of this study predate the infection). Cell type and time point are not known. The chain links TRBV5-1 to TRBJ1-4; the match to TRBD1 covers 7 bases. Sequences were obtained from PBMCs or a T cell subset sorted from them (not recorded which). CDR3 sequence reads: CASSLRQGDEEKLFF. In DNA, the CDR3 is TGCGCCAGCAGCTTGCGACAGGGAGATGAGGAAAAACTGTTTTTT.